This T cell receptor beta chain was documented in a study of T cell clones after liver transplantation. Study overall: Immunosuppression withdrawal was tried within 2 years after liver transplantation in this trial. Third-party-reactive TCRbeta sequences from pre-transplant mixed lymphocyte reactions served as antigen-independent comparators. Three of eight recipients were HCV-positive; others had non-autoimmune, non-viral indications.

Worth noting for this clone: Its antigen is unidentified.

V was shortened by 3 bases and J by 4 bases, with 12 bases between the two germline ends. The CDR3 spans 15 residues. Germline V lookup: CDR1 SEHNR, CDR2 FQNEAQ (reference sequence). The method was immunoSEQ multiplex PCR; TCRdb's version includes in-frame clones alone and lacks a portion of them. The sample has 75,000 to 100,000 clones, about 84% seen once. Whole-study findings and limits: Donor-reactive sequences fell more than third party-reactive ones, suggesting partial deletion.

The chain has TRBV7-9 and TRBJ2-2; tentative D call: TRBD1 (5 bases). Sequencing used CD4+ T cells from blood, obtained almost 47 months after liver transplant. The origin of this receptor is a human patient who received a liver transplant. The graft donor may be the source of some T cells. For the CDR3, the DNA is TGTGCCAGCAGCTTGATAGGGGCGATCACCGGGGAGCTGTTTTTT. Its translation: CASSLIGAITGELFF.